A single sample is the source of the 20 T cell receptor beta chains below, sequenced in a study of glioma-infiltrating T cells after dendritic cell vaccination. TCRdb keeps only in-frame clones here, not all; method: immunoSEQ multiplex PCR. Among about 67,000 clones listed, 65% to 90% were seen once. This specimen consisted of blood, obtained before dendritic cell vaccination. All receptors derive from a human donor with glioblastoma.

The V and J genes are TRBV30 and TRBJ1-3, with 7 bases lining up with TRBD1. CDR3 length: 14 amino acids. Per the germline V gene, CDR1 is GTSNPN and CDR2 is SVGIG (reference sequence). V was clipped by 1 base and J by 4 bases; unmatched bases: 4. As DNA, the CDR3 is TGTGCCTGGAGTGAGGGGACAGAAGGAAACACCATATATTTT. It encodes CAWSEGTEGNTIYF. Supplemented by reference TRBV30 and TRBJ1-3, the full variable domain reads SQTIHQWPATLVQPVGSPLSLECTVEGTSNPNLYWYRQAAGRGLQLLFYSVGIGQISSEVPQNLSASRPQDRQFILSSKKLLLSDSGFYLCAWSEGTEGNTIYFGEGSWLTVV.

By sample share, this clone is medium-sized. V is TRBV19 and J is TRBJ1-6; 7 bases fit TRBD1. This CDR3 contains 14 residues. V was clipped by 6 bases and J by 6 bases; unmatched bases: 5. Germline V gene sequence: CDR1 LNHDA, CDR2 SQIVND (reference sequence). The CDR3 DNA follows: TGTGCCAGTAGGGGCAGGGGGTCTAATTCACCCCTCCACTTT. Its protein product is CASRGRGSNSPLHF.

The rearrangement joins TRBV5-1 to TRBJ1-1, with a weak D call TRBD1 (6 bases). V gave up 4 bases and J gave up 5 bases, with 18 bases separating them. Germline lookup yields CDR1 SGHRS and CDR2 YFSETQ. The CDR3 has 15 amino acids. The CDR3 region is CASSLRTGKATEAFF. In DNA form, the CDR3 reads TGCGCCAGCAGCCTCCGTACAGGGAAAGCGACTGAAGCTTTCTTT.

The genes are TRBV27 and TRBJ1-2; TRBD1 aligns across 8 bases. The CDR3 has 12 residues. V lost 5 bases to trimming and J lost 9 bases; unmatched junction nucleotides: 5. Germline CDR1 MNHEY, CDR2 SMNVEV (reference sequence). In nucleotides, the CDR3 is TGTGCCAGCAGTCACAGGGGGGGGAGCTACACCTTC. Translation: CASSHRGGSYTF.

The DNA of the CDR3 is TGTGCCAGCACCGAAACAGGAAACACTGAAGCTTTCTTT. This gives the protein CASTETGNTEAFF. This chain joins TRBV6-5 and TRBJ1-1; possibly TRBD1 for D (5 bases). This CDR3 spans 13 amino acids. Germline lookup yields CDR1 MNHEY and CDR2 SVGAGI. V was trimmed by 7 bases and J by 2 bases, leaving 11 bases between them.

The chain carries TRBV5-8 and TRBJ1-1, with TRBD1 identical over 7 bases. V trimming: 0 bases; J trimming: 1 base; junction bases outside the gene matches: 3. In germline, CDR1 is SGHTS, CDR2 YDEGEE. CDR3 length equals 15 residues. In nucleotides, the CDR3 is TGTGCCAGCAGCTTGGGACAGGGAAAGAACACTGAAGCTTTCTTT. It specifies CASSLGQGKNTEAFF.

The genes are TRBV19 and TRBJ2-5; 7 positions agree with TRBD1. CDR3 length: 15 residues. V shed 3 bases, J shed 5 bases, and the junction held 9 bases outside the gene matches. Germline CDR1 reads LNHDA; CDR2 reads SQIVND (reference sequence). CDR3 loop: CASSIGTARGETQYF. The CDR3 nucleotides are TGTGCCAGTAGTATCGGGACGGCCAGGGGGGAGACCCAGTACTTC.

This clone was detected a few times. The genes are TRBV5-8 and TRBJ2-1; D perhaps matches TRBD1 (5 bases). This CDR3 is built from 13 residues. Germline assignment: CDR1 SGHTS and CDR2 YDEGEE. Trimming stripped 1 base from V and 7 bases from J, with 9 bases between. The chain's CDR3 is CASSLRRVNEQFF. The DNA of the CDR3 is TGTGCCAGCAGCTTGCGCAGGGTAAATGAGCAGTTCTTC.

This clone was observed a single time. The chain joins TRBV11-3 to TRBJ2-7, with TRBD1 identical over 9 bases. This CDR3 region has 15 residues. V was pared by 5 bases and J by 0 bases, with 5 bases of the junction left unmatched. Looked up from germline, CDR1 is SGHNT and CDR2 is YENEEA. The CDR3 bases are TGTGCCAGCAGCCAAGAGACAGGGGGCTCCTACGAGCAGTACTTC. It yields the protein CASSQETGGSYEQYF. The full variable domain, rest sourced from reference TRBV11-3 and TRBJ2-7, is EAGVVQSPRYKIIEKKQPVAFWCNPISGHNTLYWYLQNLGQGPELLIRYENEEAVDDSQLPKDRFSAERLKGVDSTLKIQPAELGDSAVYLCASSQETGGSYEQYFGPGTRLTVT.

This chain uses TRBV7-2 with TRBJ2-2; D gene unclear. The V end was cut by 2 bases, the J end by 0 bases, with 7 bases between. The V gene's germline CDR1 is SGHTA and CDR2 FQGNSA. CDR3 length equals 15 residues. CDR3 in amino acids: CASSLWAANTGELFF. CDR3 sequence (DNA): TGTGCCAGCAGCTTATGGGCAGCGAACACCGGGGAGCTGTTTTTT.

The chain joins TRBV30 to TRBJ1-1; D is unclear. The CDR3 runs 13 residues. Per the germline V gene, CDR1 is GTSNPN and CDR2 is SVGIG (reference sequence). V dropped 4 bases and J dropped 4 bases, with 13 bases sitting between them. DNA for the CDR3: TGTGCCTGGACCCGGCAGGTGGGCACTGAAGCTTTCTTT. Encoded protein: CAWTRQVGTEAFF.

V usage is TRBV6-1 and J usage is TRBJ2-7, with TRBD2 matching 8 bases. Germline V gene data show CDR1 as MNHNS and CDR2 as SASEGT. V was clipped by 6 bases and J by 2 bases; unmatched bases: 9. The length of the CDR3 is 15 residues. The CDR3 DNA reads as TGTGCCAGCAGCCCAACCGGGACTAGGACCTACGAGCAGTACTTC. It encodes CASSPTGTRTYEQYF.

J is TRBJ1-4 and V is TRBV19; 9 bases are a match to TRBD1. Germline V gene lookup returns CDR1 LNHDA and CDR2 SQIVND (reference sequence). The CDR3 spans 14 residues. V lost 8 bases and J lost 6; bases outside the gene matches: 7. CDR3 region: CASHHRDRDEKLFF. The CDR3 bases are TGTGCCAGTCACCACCGGGACAGGGATGAAAAACTGTTTTTT.

This sequence joins TRBV6-5 and TRBJ1-2, with 7 bases that match TRBD1. This CDR3 comprises 14 residues. The germline CDR1 and CDR2 sequences are MNHEY and SVGAGI. J gave up 2 bases and V 6 bases, and 6 bases lay outside the gene matches. The CDR3 nucleotides are TGTGCCAGCAGCTCAGACAGGGCAAACTATGGCTACACCTTC. This sequence encodes CASSSDRANYGYTF.

The genes are TRBV7-9 and TRBJ2-1; 9 bases match TRBD1. The germline CDR1 and CDR2 sequences are SEHNR and FQNEAQ (reference sequence). This CDR3 spans 12 amino acids. V dropped 11 bases and J dropped 9; count of bases not matched to a gene: 8. The CDR3 is CAVGTGWSEQFF. CDR3 nucleotides: TGTGCCGTTGGGACAGGGTGGAGTGAGCAGTTCTTC. Combining the CDR3 with reference TRBV7-9 and TRBJ2-1 gives the whole variable domain DTGVSQNPRHKITKRGQNVTFRCDPISEHNRLYWYRQTLGQGPEFLTYFQNEAQLEKSRLLSDRFSAERPKGSFSTLEIQRTEQGDSAMYLCAVGTGWSEQFFGPGTRLTVL.

The chain couples TRBV7-2 to TRBJ1-5; 8 bases map to TRBD1. The germline gives CDR1 SGHTA, CDR2 FQGNSA. This CDR3 has 14 residues. V was clipped by 5 bases and J by 10 bases; unmatched bases: 10. CDR3 protein: CASSVSGGSQPQHF. CDR3 nucleotides: TGTGCCAGCAGCGTATCAGGGGGCTCCCAACCCCAGCATTTT. The full variable domain, rest sourced from reference TRBV7-2 and TRBJ1-5, is GAGVSQSPSNKVTEKGKDVELRCDPISGHTALYWYRQSLGQGLEFLIYFQGNSAPDKSGLPSDRFSAERTGGSVSTLTIQRTQQEDSAVYLCASSVSGGSQPQHFGDGTRLSIL.

The genes are TRBV9 and TRBJ1-1; D is uncertain. CDR1 and CDR2 from the germline V gene are SGDLS and YYNGEE. The V gene lost 0 bases and the J gene lost 6 bases, with 9 bases spanning the gap. The CDR3 has 13 amino acids. CDR3 in amino acids: CASSVDPDSEAFF. In nucleotides, the CDR3 is TGTGCCAGCAGCGTAGACCCAGACTCTGAAGCTTTCTTT.

As regards this clone: At one end the junction does not follow the germline gene, possibly because of a read error. V is TRBV7-8 and J is TRBJ2-7; 8 nucleotides line up with TRBD2. The CDR3 length is 13 residues. Germline CDR1 and CDR2: SGHVS and FQNEAQ. The CDR3 sequence: CAGSRGGENEQYF. Here the CDR3 DNA reads TGTGCCGGCAGCCGGGGGGGAGAGAACGAGCAGTACTTC.

This chain uses TRBV30 with TRBJ2-1; maybe TRBD1 (5 bases). The CDR3 runs to 11 residues. With 2 bases removed from V and 12 bases from J, the gap between germline ends came to 11 bases. CDR1 and CDR2 from the germline V gene are GTSNPN and SVGIG (reference sequence). The CDR3 loop is CAWSNGAVQFF. CDR3 DNA sequence: TGTGCCTGGAGTAATGGGGCAGTGCAGTTCTTC.

The J gene is TRBJ2-7, the V gene TRBV6-1, with 8 bases lining up with TRBD1. CDR1 is MNHNS, CDR2 SASEGT, per germline. The CDR3 loop spans 15 amino acids. Trimming cost V 2 bases and J 6 bases; bases outside gene matches: 9. CDR3 DNA: TGTGCCAGCAGTGAAACAGGGGGTTATTATGGCGAGCAGTACTTC. Amino acid sequence: CASSETGGYYGEQYF.